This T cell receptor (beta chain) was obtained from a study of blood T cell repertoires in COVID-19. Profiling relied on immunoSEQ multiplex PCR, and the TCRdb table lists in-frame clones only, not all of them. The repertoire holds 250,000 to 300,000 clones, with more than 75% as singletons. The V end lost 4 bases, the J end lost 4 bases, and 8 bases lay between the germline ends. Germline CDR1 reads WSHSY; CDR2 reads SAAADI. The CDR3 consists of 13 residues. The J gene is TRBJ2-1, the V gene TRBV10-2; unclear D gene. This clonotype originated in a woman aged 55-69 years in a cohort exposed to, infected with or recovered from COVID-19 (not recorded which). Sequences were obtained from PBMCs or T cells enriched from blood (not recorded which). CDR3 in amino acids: CASSAYEYNEQFF. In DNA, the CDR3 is TGCGCCAGCAGTGCGTATGAGTACAATGAGCAGTTCTTC.